This T cell receptor (beta chain) was recorded in a study of STAT3 mutations in large granular lymphocyte leukemia. The CDR3 totals 13 residues. V was pared by 4 bases and J by 5 bases, with 3 bases of the junction left unmatched. The germline V gene encodes CDR1 MNHEY and CDR2 SMNVEV (reference sequence). Regarding the study as a whole: Every T-cell large granular lymphocyte leukemia patient had at least one immunodominant TCR beta clonotype. Differing intervals and regimens complicate linking therapy response to clone burden. In several patients, dominant TCR clone burden exceeded STAT3 mutant burden.

About 40,773 productive templates were obtained per sample on average. Repertoires were generated with immunoSEQ multiplex PCR, while TCRdb's copy carries only in-frame clones and drops some. The sample contains around 13,000 clones, roughly 90% of which appear only once. As regards this clone: Its antigen is undetermined. This sample includes further DNA sequences coding for the same CDR3.

The sequencing sample was made of peripheral blood mononuclear cells. V gene TRBV27 combines with J gene TRBJ2-3; 7 nucleotides line up with TRBD2. The receptor was isolated from a man aged 40-49 years with T-cell large granular lymphocyte leukemia. Some clones in this sample may be carry-over from other donors' samples. CDR3 DNA sequence: TGTGCCAGCAGTTCTACTAGCGAAGATACGCAGTATTTT. Its translation: CASSSTSEDTQYF.